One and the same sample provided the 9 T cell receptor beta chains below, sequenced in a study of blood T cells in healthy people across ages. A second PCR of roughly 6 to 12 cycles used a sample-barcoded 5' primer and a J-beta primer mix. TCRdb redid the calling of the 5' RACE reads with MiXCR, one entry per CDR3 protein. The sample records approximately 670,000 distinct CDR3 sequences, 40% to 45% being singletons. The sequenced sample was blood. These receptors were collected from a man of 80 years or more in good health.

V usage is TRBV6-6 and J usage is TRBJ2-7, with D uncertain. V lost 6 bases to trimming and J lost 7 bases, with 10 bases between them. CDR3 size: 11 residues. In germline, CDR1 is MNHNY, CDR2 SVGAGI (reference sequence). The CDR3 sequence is CASSPHDEQYF. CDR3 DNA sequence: TGTGCCAGCAGCCCCCACGATGAGCAGTACTTC.

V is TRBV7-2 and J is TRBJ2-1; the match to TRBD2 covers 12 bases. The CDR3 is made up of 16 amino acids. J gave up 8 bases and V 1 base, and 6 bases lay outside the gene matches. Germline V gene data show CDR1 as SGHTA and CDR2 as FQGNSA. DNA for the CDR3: TGTGCCAGCAGCTTAGAAGGACTAGCGGGAAGCGATGAGCAGTTCTTC. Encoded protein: CASSLEGLAGSDEQFF.

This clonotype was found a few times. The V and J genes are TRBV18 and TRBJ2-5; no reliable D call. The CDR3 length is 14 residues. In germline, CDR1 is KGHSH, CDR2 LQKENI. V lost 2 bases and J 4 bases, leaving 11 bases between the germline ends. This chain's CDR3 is CASSPVRQAETQYF. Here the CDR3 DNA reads TGTGCCAGCTCACCAGTCCGCCAGGCAGAGACCCAGTACTTC.

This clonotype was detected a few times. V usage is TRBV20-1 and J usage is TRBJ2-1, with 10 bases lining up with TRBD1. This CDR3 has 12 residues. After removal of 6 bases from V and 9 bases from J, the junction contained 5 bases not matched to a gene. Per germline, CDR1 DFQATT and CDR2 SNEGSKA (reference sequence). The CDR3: CSAKTGGGEQFF. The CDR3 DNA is TGCAGTGCAAAGACAGGGGGCGGTGAGCAGTTCTTC.

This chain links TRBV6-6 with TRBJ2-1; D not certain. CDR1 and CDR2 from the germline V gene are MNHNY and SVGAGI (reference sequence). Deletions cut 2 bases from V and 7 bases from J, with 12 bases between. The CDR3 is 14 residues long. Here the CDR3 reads CASSYGLAQNEQFF. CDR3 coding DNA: TGTGCCAGCAGTTACGGGTTAGCTCAGAATGAGCAGTTCTTC.

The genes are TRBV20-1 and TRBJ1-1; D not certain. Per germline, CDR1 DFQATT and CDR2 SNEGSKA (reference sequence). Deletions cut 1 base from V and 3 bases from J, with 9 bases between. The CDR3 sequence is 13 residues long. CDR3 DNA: TGCAGTGCTAGAGGCAGGAGGGACACTGAAGCTTTCTTT. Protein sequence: CSARGRRDTEAFF.

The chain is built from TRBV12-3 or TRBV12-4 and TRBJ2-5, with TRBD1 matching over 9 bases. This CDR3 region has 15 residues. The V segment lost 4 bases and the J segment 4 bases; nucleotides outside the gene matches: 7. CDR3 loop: CASSSHRGRGETQYF. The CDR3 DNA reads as TGTGCCAGCAGTTCCCACAGGGGGCGCGGAGAGACCCAGTACTTC.

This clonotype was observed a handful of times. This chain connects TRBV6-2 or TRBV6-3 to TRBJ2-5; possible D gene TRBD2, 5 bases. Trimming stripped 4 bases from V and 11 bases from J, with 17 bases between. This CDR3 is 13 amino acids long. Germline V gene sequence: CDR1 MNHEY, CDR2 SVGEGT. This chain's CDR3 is CASSSMPNGEQYF. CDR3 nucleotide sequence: TGTGCCAGCAGTTCTATGCCGAACGGGGAGCAGTACTTC.

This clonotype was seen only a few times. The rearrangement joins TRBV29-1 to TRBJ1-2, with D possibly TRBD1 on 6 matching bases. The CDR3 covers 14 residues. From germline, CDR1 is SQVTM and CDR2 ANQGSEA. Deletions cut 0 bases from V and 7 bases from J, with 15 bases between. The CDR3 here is CSVEEGDPRGGYTF. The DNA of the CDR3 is TGCAGCGTTGAAGAGGGAGACCCCAGGGGTGGCTACACCTTC.